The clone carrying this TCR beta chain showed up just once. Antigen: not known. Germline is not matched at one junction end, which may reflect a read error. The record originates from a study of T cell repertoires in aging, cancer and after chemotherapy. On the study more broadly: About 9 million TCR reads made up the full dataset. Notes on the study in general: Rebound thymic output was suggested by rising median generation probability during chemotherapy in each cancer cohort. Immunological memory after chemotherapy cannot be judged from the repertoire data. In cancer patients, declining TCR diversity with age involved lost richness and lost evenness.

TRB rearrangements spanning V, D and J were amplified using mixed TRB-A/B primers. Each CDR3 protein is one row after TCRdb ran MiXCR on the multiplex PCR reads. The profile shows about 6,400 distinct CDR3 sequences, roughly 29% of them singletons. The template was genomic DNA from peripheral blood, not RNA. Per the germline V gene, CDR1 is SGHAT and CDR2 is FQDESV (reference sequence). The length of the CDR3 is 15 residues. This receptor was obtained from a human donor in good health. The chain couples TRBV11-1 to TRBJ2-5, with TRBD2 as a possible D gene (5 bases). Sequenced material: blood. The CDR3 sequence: CASSQDLGGPATQYF. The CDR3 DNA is TGCGCCAGCAGCCAAGATCTCGGCGGGCCCGCGACCCAGTACTTC.